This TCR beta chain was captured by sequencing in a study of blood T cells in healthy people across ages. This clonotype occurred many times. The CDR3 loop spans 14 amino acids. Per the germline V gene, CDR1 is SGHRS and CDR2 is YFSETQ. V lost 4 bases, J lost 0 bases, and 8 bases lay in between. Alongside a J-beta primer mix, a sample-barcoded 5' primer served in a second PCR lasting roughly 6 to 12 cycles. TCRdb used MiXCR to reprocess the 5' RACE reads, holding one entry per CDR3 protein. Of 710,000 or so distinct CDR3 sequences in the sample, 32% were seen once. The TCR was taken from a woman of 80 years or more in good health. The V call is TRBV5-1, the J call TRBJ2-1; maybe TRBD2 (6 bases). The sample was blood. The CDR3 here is CASSRGASYNEQFF. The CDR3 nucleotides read TGCGCCAGCAGCCGCGGGGCCTCCTACAATGAGCAGTTCTTC.